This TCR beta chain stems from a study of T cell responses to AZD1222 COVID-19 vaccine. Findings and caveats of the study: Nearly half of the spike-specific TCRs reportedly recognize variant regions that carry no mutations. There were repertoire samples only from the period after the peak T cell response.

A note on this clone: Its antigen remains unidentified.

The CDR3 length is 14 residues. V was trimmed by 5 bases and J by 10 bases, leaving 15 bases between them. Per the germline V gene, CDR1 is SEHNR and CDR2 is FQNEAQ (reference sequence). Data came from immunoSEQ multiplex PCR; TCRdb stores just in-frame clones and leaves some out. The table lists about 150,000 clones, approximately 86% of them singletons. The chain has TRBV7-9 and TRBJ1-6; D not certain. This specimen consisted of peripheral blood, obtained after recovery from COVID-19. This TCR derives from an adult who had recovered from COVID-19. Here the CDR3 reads CASSPVGARSPLHF. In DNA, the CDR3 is TGTGCCAGCAGCCCGGTGGGAGCGCGCTCACCCCTCCACTTT. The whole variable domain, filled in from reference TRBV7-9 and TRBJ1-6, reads DTGVSQNPRHKITKRGQNVTFRCDPISEHNRLYWYRQTLGQGPEFLTYFQNEAQLEKSRLLSDRFSAERPKGSFSTLEIQRTEQGDSAMYLCASSPVGARSPLHFGNGTRLTVT.